One sample yielded the 29 T cell receptor beta chains listed below, sequenced in a study of blood T cell repertoires in COVID-19 (TCRdb year 2020). The method behind the library was the immunoSEQ multiplex PCR assay. Sourced from immuneACCESS, this table was stored by TCRdb with only in-frame sequences that have V and J called. A share of the clones is absent; for the studies checked, an unresolved V gene accounts for under half, and the remainder has no known explanation. For this sample there are 250,000 to 300,000 clones; 65% to 90% appear just once. The top ten hold about 5.1% of the sample. The material sequenced was peripheral blood. The receptors were sampled from a man aged 50-60 years with active or convalescent COVID-19.

The rearrangement links TRBV4-1 to TRBJ1-4, with 8 bases aligning to TRBD1. The CDR3 sequence is 16 residues long. The junction had 10 bases not matched to a gene; V was cut back by 3 bases and J by 7 bases. Germline CDR1 MGHRA, CDR2 YSYEKL. DNA of the CDR3: TGCGCCAGCAGCCAGACCGGGGGACAGGATGGTGAAAAACTGTTTTTT. Translated: CASSQTGGQDGEKLFF.

This chain joins TRBV5-1 and TRBJ2-1; 8 bases fit TRBD2. The CDR3 sequence is 17 residues long. CDR1 SGHRS and CDR2 YFSETQ come from the germline V gene. V was clipped by 4 bases and J by 0 bases; unmatched bases: 9. The CDR3 here is CASSGGSAGASYNEQFF. As DNA, the CDR3 is TGCGCCAGCAGCGGTGGCTCAGCGGGAGCCTCCTACAATGAGCAGTTCTTC.

The chain is built from TRBV10-1 and TRBJ2-3; 7 nucleotides agree with TRBD1. This CDR3 is built from 14 residues. V was pared by 3 bases and J by 3 bases, with 3 bases of the junction left unmatched. Germline CDR1 and CDR2: WNHNN and SYGVQD (reference sequence). In DNA, the CDR3 is TGCGCCAGCAGTGAAGGGGGCATTACAGATACGCAGTATTTT. This encodes CASSEGGITDTQYF.

This rearrangement joins TRBV15 to TRBJ2-2; no clear D gene. Between the trimmed V and J ends, which lost 0 bases and 1 base, there was a span of 9 bases. Germline CDR1 LNHNV, CDR2 YYDKDF (reference sequence). CDR3 length: 16 residues. The CDR3 spells CATSRDRLQNTGELFF. The CDR3 region has the DNA TGTGCCACCAGCAGAGACAGGTTACAGAACACCGGGGAGCTGTTTTTT.

V is TRBV9 and J is TRBJ1-1; no definite D call. Germline V gives CDR1 SGDLS, CDR2 YYNGEE. The CDR3 is 14 residues long. Trimming pared 4 bases from V and 5 bases from J, leaving 15 bases between. The CDR3 sequence is CASSPLPERTEAFF. As DNA, the CDR3 is TGTGCCAGCAGCCCACTCCCAGAGAGGACTGAAGCTTTCTTT.

The rearrangement joins TRBV10-3 to TRBJ2-7; 8 nucleotides line up with TRBD1. Trimming cost V 0 bases and J 1 base; bases outside gene matches: 11. Germline V CDR1 and CDR2: ENHRY, SYGVKD. CDR3 length equals 18 residues. CDR3 nucleotide sequence: TGTGCCATCAGTGAGTCGGGTGGGAGGACAGGGACTTCCTACGAGCAGTACTTC. Encoded protein: CAISESGGRTGTSYEQYF.

This sequence joins TRBV6-1 and TRBJ1-4, with D unclear. The CDR3 runs 14 residues. The germline V gene encodes CDR1 MNHNS and CDR2 SASEGT. With 1 base removed from V and 7 bases from J, the gap between germline ends came to 10 bases. The DNA for the CDR3 is TGTGCCAGCAGTGAAGGAGTTGGGCTTGAAAAACTGTTTTTT. Protein product: CASSEGVGLEKLFF.

CDR3: CATSSSRREQFF. Here the CDR3 DNA reads TGTGCCACCAGCAGCTCCCGGCGGGAGCAGTTCTTC. The rearrangement uses TRBV15 and TRBJ2-1; no firm D call. Trimming left V 3 bases short and J 10 bases short, with 10 bases between. This CDR3 comprises 12 residues. Germline lookup yields CDR1 LNHNV and CDR2 YYDKDF (reference sequence).

The chain uses TRBV2 and TRBJ2-3; D is possibly TRBD2 (5 bases). The CDR3 is 14 amino acids. Germline V gene data show CDR1 as SNHLY and CDR2 as FYNNEI. Trimming removed 9 bases at V and 1 base at J, with 14 bases between. The chain's CDR3 is CASVGPRGTDTQYF. CDR3 nucleotide sequence: TGTGCCAGTGTCGGGCCGCGGGGCACAGATACGCAGTATTTT.

CDR3 sequence reads: CASSYHLETGELFF. CDR3 coding DNA: TGTGCCAGCAGTTACCATTTGGAGACCGGGGAGCTGTTTTTT. J is TRBJ2-2 and V is TRBV6-2 or TRBV6-3, with D uncertain. The CDR3 has 14 residues. V lost 2 bases to trimming and J lost 5 bases, with 9 bases between them. The germline CDR1 and CDR2 sequences are MNHEY and SVGEGT.

V is TRBV30 and J is TRBJ1-5; D unclear. The germline V and J ends were trimmed by 4 bases and 0 bases, with 7 bases remaining between them. This CDR3 has 13 amino acids. The germline V gene encodes CDR1 GTSNPN and CDR2 SVGIG (reference sequence). The CDR3 DNA reads as TGTGCCTGGACCGGGAATAGCAATCAGCCCCAGCATTTT. It codes for CAWTGNSNQPQHF.

This chain joins TRBV27 and TRBJ2-7, with 7 bases aligning to TRBD1. Trimming at V came to 5 bases and at J to 0 bases, leaving 7 bases not matched to a gene. Germline lookup yields CDR1 MNHEY and CDR2 SMNVEV (reference sequence). This CDR3 has 15 amino acids. CDR3 nucleotide sequence: TGTGCCAGCAGTCCACGGACAGGTCCCTCCTACGAGCAGTACTTC. Amino acids: CASSPRTGPSYEQYF.

The chain links TRBV7-9 to TRBJ1-5; 7 bases match TRBD1. Germline CDR1 SEHNR, CDR2 FQNEAQ (reference sequence). Trimming cost V 5 bases and J 5 bases; bases outside gene matches: 3. CDR3 length equals 13 residues. The CDR3 protein is CASSRDRDQPQHF. The DNA of the CDR3 is TGTGCCAGCAGCCGGGACAGAGATCAGCCCCAGCATTTT.

The V and J genes are TRBV19 and TRBJ1-2; TRBD1 matches at 7 bases. Germline assignment: CDR1 LNHDA and CDR2 SQIVND (reference sequence). V was pared by 6 bases and J by 0 bases, with 7 bases of the junction left unmatched. The CDR3 is 15 residues long. The CDR3 sequence: CASRPTGEANYGYTF. In nucleotides, the CDR3 is TGTGCCAGTAGGCCTACAGGGGAAGCTAACTATGGCTACACCTTC.

The rearrangement links TRBV4-1 to TRBJ1-3; no clear D. V was shortened by 1 base and J by 1 base, with 8 bases between the two germline ends. This CDR3 comprises 15 residues. Per germline, CDR1 MGHRA and CDR2 YSYEKL. Written as DNA, the CDR3 is TGCGCCAGCAGCCAAGGGCTCTTGTCTGGAAACACCATATATTTT. Translated: CASSQGLLSGNTIYF.

The J gene is TRBJ1-6, the V gene TRBV6-6; D might be TRBD1 (6 bases). This CDR3 region has 16 residues. V lost 4 bases, J lost 9 bases, and 19 bases lay in between. Germline values: CDR1 MNHNY, CDR2 SVGAGI (reference sequence). CDR3 region: CASSSQTGRMASPLHF. DNA for the CDR3: TGTGCCAGCAGTTCCCAGACAGGCCGAATGGCTTCACCCCTCCACTTT.

Turning to this clone: Other DNA sequences from this sample encode an identical CDR3 as well. V is TRBV4-2 and J is TRBJ1-1; TRBD1 matches at 8 bases. V lost 3 bases and J lost 3; bases outside the gene matches: 6. The CDR3 has 15 amino acids. Per germline, CDR1 LGHNA and CDR2 YNFKEQ. The CDR3 DNA reads as TGTGCCAGCAGCCAGGGACAGGTCGGTGACACTGAAGCTTTCTTT. The encoded protein is CASSQGQVGDTEAFF.

This clone was picked up one time. The chain uses TRBV21-1 and TRBJ1-5; TRBD1, the table's D call, lacks a check against the DNA. TRBV21-1 is assigned pseudogene status. The CDR3 loop spans 12 amino acids. The CDR3 protein is CASRRTGQPQHF. The CDR3 nucleotides are TGTGCCAGCAGGAGAACAGGTCAGCCCCAGCATTTT.

V is TRBV9 and J is TRBJ2-1, with a weak D call TRBD1 (5 bases). Germline CDR1 SGDLS, CDR2 YYNGEE. This CDR3 has 15 residues. V dropped 0 bases and J dropped 0 bases, with 7 bases sitting between them. CDR3 region: CASSVGRGSYNEQFF. CDR3 DNA sequence: TGTGCCAGCAGCGTAGGAAGGGGCTCCTACAATGAGCAGTTCTTC.

The chain combines TRBV11-2 with TRBJ2-1, with TRBD2 matching over 7 bases. CDR3 length: 12 amino acids. V shed 6 bases and J 9 bases; nucleotides not matched to a gene: 5. In germline, CDR1 is SGHAT, CDR2 FQNNGV. CDR3: CASRMPGGEQFF. The CDR3 DNA follows: TGTGCCAGCAGGATGCCGGGGGGTGAGCAGTTCTTC.

V gene TRBV2 combines with J gene TRBJ2-3, with TRBD2 matching 8 bases. This CDR3 is built from 13 residues. Germline values: CDR1 SNHLY, CDR2 FYNNEI. The V segment lost 7 bases and the J segment 4 bases; nucleotides outside the gene matches: 4. The CDR3 DNA reads as TGTGCCAGCAATCGGGGGGGCCCAGATACGCAGTATTTT. The encoded protein is CASNRGGPDTQYF.

This chain uses TRBV28 with TRBJ1-5; 7 positions match TRBD1. V was clipped by 5 bases and J by 4 bases; unmatched bases: 20. Germline loops: CDR1 MDHEN, CDR2 SYDVKM. CDR3 size: 19 residues. Here the CDR3 DNA reads TGTGCCAGCAGTCCATCGACAGGGAGAGTCCTCTTACGAAATCAGCCCCAGCATTTT. It yields the protein CASSPSTGRVLLRNQPQHF.

V and J are TRBV5-1 and TRBJ2-5; TRBD2 is a possible D gene (6 bases). Trimming took 4 bases from V and 1 from J, leaving 14 bases between them. The CDR3 consists of 15 residues. Germline V gene sequence: CDR1 SGHRS, CDR2 YFSETQ. The CDR3 DNA is TGCGCCAGCAGCACCCAGCGGGCGCCCCAAGAGACCCAGTACTTC. Its protein product is CASSTQRAPQETQYF. The full variable domain, with the rest looked up from reference TRBV5-1 and TRBJ2-5, is KAGVTQTPRYLIKTRGQQVTLSCSPISGHRSVSWYQQTPGQGLQFLFEYFSETQRNKGNFPGRFSGRQFSNSRSEMNVSTLELGDSALYLCASSTQRAPQETQYFGPGTRLLVL.

The genes are TRBV2 and TRBJ1-6; a possible D gene is TRBD1 (5 bases). This CDR3 has 14 amino acids. With 8 bases removed from V and 10 bases from J, the gap between germline ends came to 18 bases. The germline CDR1 and CDR2 sequences are SNHLY and FYNNEI. The CDR3 bases are TGTGCCAGCGCTGGGGGGACCAAGAGCTCACCCCTCCACTTT. This sequence encodes CASAGGTKSSPLHF.

V gene TRBV5-5 combines with J gene TRBJ1-3; 8 bases match TRBD1. Germline CDR1 SGHKS, CDR2 YYEKEE (reference sequence). V dropped 4 bases and J dropped 2; count of bases not matched to a gene: 5. The CDR3 totals 15 residues. The CDR3: CASSPTGVPGNTIYF. As DNA, the CDR3 is TGTGCCAGCAGCCCGACAGGGGTCCCTGGAAACACCATATATTTT.

This rearrangement joins TRBV15 to TRBJ2-1; D gene unclear. Germline loops: CDR1 LNHNV, CDR2 YYDKDF (reference sequence). The length of the CDR3 is 13 residues. V was cut by 4 bases and J by 10 bases, with 14 bases left in between. The CDR3 protein is CATSNRLHQEQFF. CDR3 sequence (DNA): TGTGCCACCAGCAATAGACTCCACCAGGAGCAGTTCTTC.

The chain links TRBV4-2 to TRBJ1-2; 11 positions match TRBD1. With 3 bases clipped from V and 5 bases from J, the junction kept 5 bases outside the gene matches. This CDR3 is built from 15 residues. CDR1 and CDR2 (germline): LGHNA, YNFKEQ. CDR3 bases: TGTGCCAGCAGCCAGCGGGACAGGGGGGGATATGGCTACACCTTC. Translating it yields CASSQRDRGGYGYTF.

V and J are TRBV23-1 and TRBJ2-1; the D gene is possibly TRBD2 (6 bases). TRBV23-1 is noted as an ORF with a role that remains uncertain. The V end lost 2 bases, the J end lost 4 bases, and 15 bases lay between the germline ends. This CDR3 spans 16 amino acids. Written as DNA, the CDR3 is TGCGCCAGCAGTCAAACCGGGACTGGGGCATACAATGAGCAGTTCTTC. Protein: CASSQTGTGAYNEQFF.

This chain joins TRBV2 and TRBJ1-4; D not resolved. Germline V gives CDR1 SNHLY, CDR2 FYNNEI. V shed 6 bases and J shed 2 bases, with 10 bases lying between them. CDR3 size: 14 residues. The CDR3 nucleotides read TGTGCCAGCAGAAGTAGCACCACTAATGAAAAACTGTTTTTT. Protein sequence: CASRSSTTNEKLFF.